The following is a T cell receptor (beta chain) sequence with its context. The CDR3 contains 14 residues. Only in-frame clones appear in the TCRdb table, and some are missing; sequencing was by immunoSEQ multiplex PCR. The sample lists approximately 210,000 clones, 76% seen once, with around 17% in the top ten. This sample stems from a study of blood T cell repertoires in COVID-19. This chain uses TRBV21-1 with TRBJ2-5; the table calls TRBD1, which could not be checked here. TRBV21-1 is listed as a pseudogene. The sample comprised PBMCs or T cells enriched from blood (not recorded which). The receptor comes from a woman aged 45-59 years with acute COVID-19. CDR3 region: CASSPRHHKETQYF. The CDR3 nucleotides are TGTGCCAGCAGCCCCCGACACCATAAAGAGACCCAGTACTTC.